These 3 T cell receptor beta chains were sequenced from one sample in a study of shared clonotypes between healthy human individuals. Assay: immunoSEQ multiplex PCR; the TCRdb copy retains only in-frame clones and omits some. Of 490,000 or so clones listed, less than 80% are singletons. The sequencing input was PBMCs. These receptors were obtained from a woman in her thirties or forties in good health. Some clones in this sample may be carry-over from other donors' samples.

The chain uses TRBV5-1 and TRBJ2-7, with 15 bases lining up with TRBD2. This CDR3 contains 15 residues. Looked up from germline, CDR1 is SGHRS and CDR2 is YFSETQ. The junction had 3 bases not matched to a gene; V was cut back by 4 bases and J by 4 bases. As DNA, the CDR3 is TGCGCCAGCAGCAAGGGACTAGCGGGAGGTTACGAGCAGTACTTC. Translating it yields CASSKGLAGGYEQYF.

The V and J genes are TRBV11-2 and TRBJ1-1; the D is unclear. Trimming left V 3 bases short and J 10 bases short, with 12 bases between. CDR1 and CDR2 from the germline V gene are SGHAT and FQNNGV. CDR3 length: 12 amino acids. The CDR3 region has the DNA TGTGCCAGCAGCTTTGCGGAGGAGGTAGCTTTCTTT. As protein: CASSFAEEVAFF.

V is TRBV2 and J is TRBJ1-1; D uncertain. This CDR3 spans 13 amino acids. V was shortened by 4 bases and J by 6 bases, with 12 bases between the two germline ends. Germline V gene lookup returns CDR1 SNHLY and CDR2 FYNNEI. CDR3 protein: CASSALPSAEAFF. As DNA, the CDR3 is TGTGCCAGCAGTGCGCTACCTTCGGCTGAAGCTTTCTTT.